This entry lists 25 T cell receptor beta chains sequenced from one sample in a study of cytomegalovirus exposure and HLA in healthy donors. Profiling relied on immunoSEQ multiplex PCR, and the TCRdb table lists in-frame clones only, not all of them. The table lists roughly 50,000 clones, more than 90% of them singletons. Sequencing was performed on PBMCs. These receptors were taken from a man aged 18 to 30 in good health and CMV-seronegative.

The chain carries TRBV19 and TRBJ2-1; no clear D. This CDR3 has 12 amino acids. The V gene's germline CDR1 is LNHDA and CDR2 SQIVND (reference sequence). The ends were cut back, 4 bases at V and 3 bases at J, with 4 bases in the middle. The CDR3 loop is CASSNYYNEQFF. CDR3 DNA: TGTGCCAGTAGTAATTACTACAATGAGCAGTTCTTC.

The chain couples TRBV6-6 to TRBJ2-2; D is unresolved. The CDR3 is made up of 15 amino acids. CDR1 and CDR2 (germline): MNHNY, SVGAGI (reference sequence). V was trimmed by 1 base and J by 1 base, leaving 7 bases between them. CDR3: CASSYFVGNTGELFF. Here the CDR3 DNA reads TGTGCCAGCAGTTACTTTGTCGGGAACACCGGGGAGCTGTTTTTT.

J is TRBJ2-7 and V is TRBV5-1; 7 bases agree with TRBD1. In germline, CDR1 is SGHRS, CDR2 YFSETQ. The trim removed 6 bases at V and 6 bases at J, leaving 9 bases unmatched. The CDR3 consists of 13 residues. The CDR3: CASTRTGSGEQYF. The CDR3 nucleotides are TGCGCCAGCACCCGGACAGGTTCCGGCGAGCAGTACTTC.

The chain carries TRBV7-2 and TRBJ1-4, with a weak D call TRBD1 (5 bases). The CDR3 is made up of 16 amino acids. Germline V gene sequence: CDR1 SGHTA, CDR2 FQGNSA. The ends were cut back, 0 bases at V and 7 bases at J, with 15 bases in the middle. CDR3 loop: CASSLAEGASGEKLFF. CDR3 in DNA: TGTGCCAGCAGCTTAGCTGAAGGGGCTAGCGGTGAAAAACTGTTTTTT. The variable domain in full, completed from reference TRBV7-2 and TRBJ1-4, reads GAGVSQSPSNKVTEKGKDVELRCDPISGHTALYWYRQSLGQGLEFLIYFQGNSAPDKSGLPSDRFSAERTGGSVSTLTIQRTQQEDSAVYLCASSLAEGASGEKLFFGSGTQLSVL.

This clone occurred a few times. The chain combines TRBV5-4 with TRBJ2-2; no firm D call. The CDR3 contains 14 residues. V lost 0 bases, J lost 5 bases, and 8 bases lay in between. From germline, CDR1 is SGHNT and CDR2 YYREEE (reference sequence). This chain's CDR3 is CASSLGLQTGELFF. The CDR3 bases are TGTGCCAGCAGCTTGGGACTCCAAACCGGGGAGCTGTTTTTT.

The V and J genes are TRBV5-4 and TRBJ2-7, with 7 nucleotides matching TRBD1. Germline CDR1 and CDR2: SGHNT and YYREEE (reference sequence). The CDR3 has 15 residues. J lost 2 bases, V lost 0 bases, and 5 bases had no gene match. CDR3 amino acids: CASSLGLGQTYEQYF. CDR3 nucleotide sequence: TGTGCCAGCAGCTTGGGGCTGGGACAGACCTACGAGCAGTACTTC. The full variable domain, completed using reference TRBV5-4 and TRBJ2-7, is ETGVTQSPTHLIKTRGQQVTLRCSSQSGHNTVSWYQQALGQGPQFIFQYYREEENGRGNFPPRFSGLQFPNYSSELNVNALELDDSALYLCASSLGLGQTYEQYFGPGTRLTVT.

The J gene is TRBJ2-3, the V gene TRBV5-1; 11 bases are shared with TRBD2. Trimming removed 4 bases from V and 7 bases from J; junction bases left unmatched: 5. The germline V gene has CDR1 SGHRS and CDR2 YFSETQ. This CDR3 region has 14 residues. CDR3 nucleotide sequence: TGCGCCAGCAGCCCGACTAGCGGGATACATACGCAGTATTTT. Protein: CASSPTSGIHTQYF.

This rearrangement joins TRBV7-2 to TRBJ2-2; 7 bases are a match to TRBD2. Germline lookup yields CDR1 SGHTA and CDR2 FQGNSA. The CDR3 is made up of 15 amino acids. With 3 bases clipped from V and 3 bases from J, the junction kept 4 bases outside the gene matches. CDR3 in DNA: TGTGCCAGCAGCTTTGGACTAGGGGACACCGGGGAGCTGTTTTTT. Translating gives CASSFGLGDTGELFF.

This chain joins TRBV5-6 and TRBJ2-1, with D hard to call. Germline CDR1 reads SGHDT; CDR2 reads YYEEEE. This CDR3 is 14 amino acids long. The V gene lost 0 bases and the J gene lost 4 bases, with 8 bases spanning the gap. In DNA form, the CDR3 reads TGTGCCAGCAGCTTGGGACAATCGTACAATGAGCAGTTCTTC. Encoded protein: CASSLGQSYNEQFF. Combining the CDR3 with reference TRBV5-6 and TRBJ2-1 gives the whole variable domain DAGVTQSPTHLIKTRGQQVTLRCSPKSGHDTVSWYQQALGQGPQFIFQYYEEEERQRGNFPDRFSGHQFPNYSSELNVNALLLGDSALYLCASSLGQSYNEQFFGPGTRLTVL.

The DNA of the CDR3 is TGTGCCAGCACCCATTATAAATCATTGACAGGTGGAATTGAGACCCAGTACTTC. Translated: CASTHYKSLTGGIETQYF. This rearrangement joins TRBV28 to TRBJ2-5, with a weak D call TRBD1 (6 bases). The germline V and J ends were trimmed by 7 bases and 5 bases, with 29 bases remaining between them. The germline V gene has CDR1 MDHEN and CDR2 SYDVKM. The length of the CDR3 is 18 residues.

This clone was detected only once. The chain has TRBV2 and TRBJ2-7; 7 nucleotides line up with TRBD2. Germline CDR1 and CDR2: SNHLY and FYNNEI. Losses at the gene ends were 4 bases for V and 2 bases for J; bases not matched to a gene: 11. This CDR3 comprises 16 residues. In DNA, the CDR3 is TGTGCCAGCAGTGTCCCCAGAGCGGGGATTACCTACGAGCAGTACTTC. As protein: CASSVPRAGITYEQYF.

This chain links TRBV29-1 with TRBJ1-4, with 10 bases matching TRBD1. Germline trimming cut 4 bases from V and 8 bases from J; bases unmatched to any gene: 1. Looked up from germline, CDR1 is SQVTM and CDR2 is ANQGSEA. The length of the CDR3 is 12 residues. CDR3 sequence reads: CSVADRGEKLFF. The CDR3 DNA reads as TGCAGCGTTGCGGACAGGGGGGAAAAACTGTTTTTT.

V and J are TRBV4-3 and TRBJ2-1; D perhaps matches TRBD1 (6 bases). Per germline, CDR1 LGHNA and CDR2 YSLEER. The length of the CDR3 is 17 residues. Trimming removed 0 bases at V and 6 bases at J, with 18 bases between. CDR3 sequence reads: CASSQDAGDHILNEQFF. The CDR3 coding sequence is TGCGCCAGCAGCCAAGATGCAGGGGACCATATCCTCAATGAGCAGTTCTTC.

This chain links TRBV2 with TRBJ2-5; 8 bases agree with TRBD1. Germline CDR1 and CDR2: SNHLY and FYNNEI. The CDR3 runs to 15 residues. Losses at the gene ends were 8 bases for V and 5 bases for J; bases not matched to a gene: 13. The CDR3 protein is CASVRTGGRGETQYF. The CDR3 nucleotides read TGTGCCAGCGTTAGAACAGGGGGAAGGGGCGAGACCCAGTACTTC.

The CDR3, as DNA: TGTGCCAGCTCAGACAGTTCTGGGGCCAACGTCCTGACTTTC. This sequence encodes CASSDSSGANVLTF. The rearrangement links TRBV18 to TRBJ2-6; the D gene is possibly TRBD1 (5 bases). V dropped 5 bases and J dropped 1 base, with 6 bases sitting between them. This CDR3 has 14 residues. Germline V gene lookup returns CDR1 KGHSH and CDR2 LQKENI.

The chain uses TRBV6-6 and TRBJ2-5, with TRBD2 matching over 12 bases. V lost 7 bases and J lost 5; bases outside the gene matches: 5. The CDR3 extends over 14 amino acids. Germline CDR1 and CDR2: MNHNY and SVGAGI (reference sequence). In DNA form, the CDR3 reads TGTGCCAGCAACCAGGGACTAGCGGGTGAGACCCAGTACTTC. Translating it yields CASNQGLAGETQYF.

V usage is TRBV27 and J usage is TRBJ2-1; 9 nucleotides match TRBD2. From germline, CDR1 is MNHEY and CDR2 SMNVEV (reference sequence). The trim removed 1 base at V and 7 bases at J, leaving 5 bases unmatched. This CDR3 comprises 15 residues. In DNA form, the CDR3 reads TGTGCCAGCAGTTTATTAGCGGGGGAGGGGAATGAGCAGTTCTTC. This sequence encodes CASSLLAGEGNEQFF.

The chain has TRBV6-6 and TRBJ2-5; 8 nucleotides match TRBD2. J lost 9 bases, V lost 7 bases, and 19 bases had no gene match. The CDR3 contains 16 residues. The germline CDR1 and CDR2 sequences are MNHNY and SVGAGI (reference sequence). CDR3 sequence reads: CASTYLPLAAGGAQYF. CDR3 bases: TGTGCCAGCACCTACCTACCACTAGCGGCCGGGGGGGCCCAGTACTTC.

The rearrangement links TRBV30 to TRBJ1-3; D unclear. V was trimmed by 5 bases and J by 0 bases, leaving 5 bases between them. The CDR3 sequence is 12 residues long. Germline values: CDR1 GTSNPN, CDR2 SVGIG (reference sequence). The CDR3 protein is CAWGPSGNTIYF. In DNA form, the CDR3 reads TGTGCCTGGGGGCCCTCTGGAAACACCATATATTTT.

The chain uses TRBV18 and TRBJ2-1; TRBD2 is a possible D gene (6 bases). V dropped 2 bases and J dropped 10 bases, with 30 bases sitting between them. The CDR3 loop spans 19 amino acids. Germline CDR1 KGHSH, CDR2 LQKENI. CDR3 nucleotides: TGTGCCAGCTCACCATACGGAGATAGCGGCGTCGGGATGAGGTCGGAGCAGTTCTTC. Its protein is CASSPYGDSGVGMRSEQFF.

The V call is TRBV19, the J call TRBJ1-5; weak D call: TRBD1 (6 bases). The length of the CDR3 is 16 residues. The V end lost 2 bases, the J end lost 0 bases, and 11 bases lay between the germline ends. The germline CDR1 and CDR2 sequences are LNHDA and SQIVND (reference sequence). The CDR3 nucleotides are TGTGCCAGTAGTATAATGGGACACCATAGCAATCAGCCCCAGCATTTT. Encoded protein: CASSIMGHHSNQPQHF.

This chain links TRBV28 with TRBJ1-1; D might be TRBD1 (5 bases). CDR3 length: 16 amino acids. Between the trimmed V and J ends, which lost 1 base and 5 bases, there was a span of 17 bases. The germline V gene has CDR1 MDHEN and CDR2 SYDVKM. The CDR3 sequence is CASSLSREGPRTEAFF. CDR3 DNA sequence: TGTGCCAGCAGTTTATCCAGGGAGGGCCCCAGGACTGAAGCTTTCTTT.

The V gene is TRBV11-2, the J gene TRBJ2-5; 8 nucleotides line up with TRBD2. V lost 6 bases to trimming and J lost 5 bases; unmatched junction nucleotides: 8. The CDR3 sequence is 14 residues long. Germline CDR1 reads SGHAT; CDR2 reads FQNNGV. CDR3 in DNA: TGTGCCAGCAGACCTCAAGCGGGAGTGGAGACCCAGTACTTC. Protein: CASRPQAGVETQYF.

The gene calls are TRBV19 and TRBJ2-3; 10 nucleotides agree with TRBD1. Germline CDR1 is LNHDA and CDR2 is SQIVND (reference sequence). The CDR3 consists of 15 residues. V shed 1 base and J 6 bases; nucleotides not matched to a gene: 4. For the CDR3, the DNA is TGTGCCAGTAGTATAGGCGGGACAGGGGCCGATACGCAGTATTTT. Protein product: CASSIGGTGADTQYF.

V is TRBV19 and J is TRBJ2-7, with D possibly being TRBD2 (6 bases). Per the germline V gene, CDR1 is LNHDA and CDR2 is SQIVND (reference sequence). V lost 1 base, J lost 5 bases, and 12 bases lay in between. The CDR3 runs to 14 residues. CDR3 region: CASSIGLEGHEQYF. The CDR3 DNA reads TGTGCCAGTAGTATAGGTCTGGAGGGTCACGAGCAGTACTTC.